This TCR beta chain came from a study of Tregs in tolerant kidney transplant recipients. General study points: Donor-specific Treg expansion exceeded global Treg expansion in tolerant patients, suggesting antigen drive.

Note on this clone: No antigen is known for it.

The table came from immunoSEQ multiplex PCR; TCRdb's copy has only in-frame clones and leaves some out. In the table there are over 50,000 clones, 70% to 90% of which are singletons. CDR3 size: 13 residues. The germline CDR1 and CDR2 sequences are SGHAT and FQNNGV. V dropped 1 base and J dropped 6 bases, with 9 bases sitting between them. Regulatory T cells were sorted from thawed PBMCs rested overnight at 37°C with approximately 180 IU/ml IL-2. The receptor was derived from a human donor who received a combined kidney and bone marrow transplant. This material consisted of Tregs from blood, taken before the transplant. The rearrangement links TRBV11-2 to TRBJ1-1, with unresolved D. CDR3 coding DNA: TGTGCCAGCAGCTTAGGACCCCCCGCTGAAGCTTTCTTT. Translating gives CASSLGPPAEAFF.